There are a few counts of the clone carrying this T cell receptor (beta chain). Its specificity is not known. TCRdb recomputed calls from the reads with MiXCR, one row per CDR3 protein. The sample contains some 920,000 distinct CDR3 sequences, around 32% of which appear only once. This specimen belongs to a study of T cell repertoires in cytomegalovirus infection. Looking at the study overall: Peptides in the study included HLA-C-restricted and HLA-B-restricted CMV epitopes.

This CDR3 contains 16 residues. The V gene's germline CDR1 is SQVTM and CDR2 ANQGSEA. V lost 1 base to trimming and J lost 3 bases; unmatched junction nucleotides: 7. The chain links TRBV29-1 to TRBJ2-7, with 12 bases aligning to TRBD2. The source material was cultured CD8+ T cells from PBMCs, sampled from culture after CMV antigen stimulation. The sequence came from a human donor in good health (CMV status not recorded). Some clones in this sample may be carry-over from other donors' samples. This CDR3 is CSVEGVLAGGYYEQYF. DNA of the CDR3: TGCAGCGTTGAAGGGGTACTAGCGGGGGGATACTACGAGCAGTACTTC.